The clone carrying this T cell receptor (beta chain) was observed a few times. The sample is drawn from a study of T-cell reconstitution after alpha-beta-depleted transplantation in children. A library of TCRbeta sequences, prepared with unique molecular identifiers, was generated. TCRdb passed the PCR reads through MiXCR, listing each CDR3 protein once. The repertoire holds some 300,000 distinct CDR3 sequences, with over 9.5% as singletons. This TCR was sampled from a boy in the first two years of life with acute myeloid leukemia, due to receive a stem cell transplant. This material consisted of PBMCs, taken before TCRalphabeta/CD19-depleted stem cell transplant.

CDR3 bases: TGCAGTGCTAGGATGGGGAGGGGCGGTCGGGTCGGCAATCAGCCCCAGCATTTT. Residues: CSARMGRGGRVGNQPQHF. The chain carries TRBV20-1 and TRBJ1-5, with D tentatively TRBD1 (5 bases). V was cut by 3 bases and J by 2 bases, with 23 bases left in between. This CDR3 contains 18 residues. CDR1 DFQATT and CDR2 SNEGSKA come from the germline V gene (reference sequence).